Below, 18 T cell receptor beta chains from the same sample are listed, as sequenced in a study of cytomegalovirus exposure and HLA in healthy donors. The primer mix had 60 Vbeta and 13 Jbeta primers. Profiled with immunoSEQ multiplex PCR; TCRdb holds only in-frame clones, not every one. The table includes around 140,000 clones, around 77% detected once. Sample: PBMCs. The receptors here all came from a woman aged 55-69 years in good health and CMV-seronegative.

CDR3: CASRDEGYSYEQYF. DNA for the CDR3: TGTGCCAGCAGGGACGAGGGCTACTCCTACGAGCAGTACTTC. This rearrangement joins TRBV6-1 to TRBJ2-7; possible D gene TRBD2, 5 bases. The CDR3 consists of 14 residues. V was shortened by 6 bases and J by 0 bases, with 12 bases between the two germline ends. Germline V gene lookup returns CDR1 MNHNS and CDR2 SASEGT.

The rearrangement joins TRBV7-3 to TRBJ1-1; D may be TRBD1 (5 bases). The V gene lost 4 bases and the J gene lost 4 bases, with 16 bases spanning the gap. The CDR3 is made up of 15 amino acids. The V gene's germline CDR1 is SGHTA and CDR2 FQGTGA. The CDR3 DNA reads TGTGCCAGCAGCTCCCGGCCGGGGGAGGCCACTGAAGCTTTCTTT. This sequence encodes CASSSRPGEATEAFF.

The chain combines TRBV7-9 with TRBJ2-7, with TRBD1 identical over 9 bases. CDR1 is SEHNR, CDR2 FQNEAQ, per germline (reference sequence). Trimming removed 9 bases from V and 5 bases from J; junction bases left unmatched: 11. The length of the CDR3 is 14 residues. CDR3 loop: CASLRDRAGDEQYF. CDR3 coding DNA: TGTGCCAGTCTAAGGGACAGGGCAGGAGACGAGCAGTACTTC.

The rearrangement uses TRBV10-3 and TRBJ1-1; TRBD1 might be the D (6 bases). Trimming removed 0 bases from V and 1 base from J, with 15 bases in between. The CDR3 loop spans 17 amino acids. Germline V gene sequence: CDR1 ENHRY, CDR2 SYGVKD. CDR3 sequence (DNA): TGTGCCATCAGTGAGTCCGGGGGGCGGGGGAGGAACACTGAAGCTTTCTTT. The encoded protein is CAISESGGRGRNTEAFF.

The chain links TRBV10-3 to TRBJ2-1; 11 bases are a match to TRBD1. This CDR3 contains 18 residues. Germline V gene lookup returns CDR1 ENHRY and CDR2 SYGVKD. V lost 0 bases and J lost 3; bases outside the gene matches: 7. The CDR3 loop is CAISESKTGTGGYNEQFF. The CDR3, as DNA: TGTGCCATCAGTGAGTCCAAAACCGGGACAGGGGGCTACAATGAGCAGTTCTTC.

This clone showed up just a few times. CDR3 coding DNA: TGTGCCAGCAGCCCCGGACAGAAACTTGAAGCTTTCTTT. It yields the protein CASSPGQKLEAFF. The chain combines TRBV7-9 with TRBJ1-1, with D perhaps TRBD1 (6 bases). The CDR3 is 13 amino acids. V lost 5 bases, J lost 7 bases, and 14 bases lay in between. The germline V gene encodes CDR1 SEHNR and CDR2 FQNEAQ (reference sequence).

This clone appeared a few times. The CDR3 loop is CASSQAGWGANYGYTF. For the CDR3, the DNA is TGTGCCAGCAGCCAAGCCGGTTGGGGGGCTAACTATGGCTACACCTTC. The chain is built from TRBV14 and TRBJ1-2; tentatively, D is TRBD1 (5 bases). The CDR3 contains 16 residues. CDR1 and CDR2 from the germline V gene are SGHDN and FVKESK. The V end lost 1 base, the J end lost 0 bases, and 12 bases lay between the germline ends.

The rearrangement links TRBV10-1 to TRBJ2-3; 7 nucleotides match TRBD2. The J segment lost 3 bases and the V segment lost 3 bases, leaving 9 bases of the junction unmatched. This CDR3 spans 16 amino acids. The germline CDR1 and CDR2 sequences are WNHNN and SYGVQD (reference sequence). CDR3 in amino acids: CASSDTGAGLTDTQYF. CDR3 nucleotide sequence: TGCGCCAGCAGTGATACGGGAGCGGGGTTGACAGATACGCAGTATTTT.

This chain connects TRBV5-1 to TRBJ2-7, with 15 nucleotides matching TRBD2. Trimming at V came to 3 bases and at J to 1 base, leaving 8 bases not matched to a gene. Germline V lookup: CDR1 SGHRS, CDR2 YFSETQ. The CDR3 loop spans 18 amino acids. In DNA, the CDR3 is TGCGCCAGCAGCTACACCGGGACTAGCGGGGGGCGATCCTACGAGCAGTACTTC. It codes for CASSYTGTSGGRSYEQYF.

The rearrangement uses TRBV6-1 and TRBJ2-1, with 9 bases aligning to TRBD1. CDR1 and CDR2 from the germline V gene are MNHNS and SASEGT. The CDR3 covers 15 residues. V dropped 5 bases and J dropped 2; count of bases not matched to a gene: 4. CDR3 nucleotide sequence: TGTGCCAGCAGTTCTACAGGGGGCACCTACAATGAGCAGTTCTTC. Amino acid sequence: CASSSTGGTYNEQFF.

This clone was detected only a few times. The chain uses TRBV2 and TRBJ2-7; no firm D call. V was shortened by 0 bases and J by 4 bases, with 10 bases between the two germline ends. The germline CDR1 and CDR2 sequences are SNHLY and FYNNEI. This CDR3 region has 14 residues. Here the CDR3 DNA reads TGTGCCAGCAGTGAAGCCCCCCCTAGATACGAGCAGTACTTC. Residues: CASSEAPPRYEQYF.

The V and J genes are TRBV18 and TRBJ2-6; D call uncertain. This CDR3 region has 15 residues. The germline gives CDR1 KGHSH, CDR2 LQKENI. Trimming removed 2 bases from V and 1 base from J, with 6 bases in between. DNA for the CDR3: TGTGCCAGCTCACCAGTCGGGTCTGGGGCCAACGTCCTGACTTTC. Translated, it gives CASSPVGSGANVLTF.

This chain connects TRBV19 to TRBJ2-5, with 8 bases aligning to TRBD2. The trim removed 5 bases at V and 4 bases at J, leaving 6 bases unmatched. Germline V gives CDR1 LNHDA, CDR2 SQIVND (reference sequence). This CDR3 is built from 14 residues. The CDR3 loop reads CASSAGGARETQYF. The CDR3 region has the DNA TGTGCCAGTAGTGCCGGGGGGGCGAGAGAGACCCAGTACTTC.

The V and J genes are TRBV10-3 and TRBJ1-2, with D perhaps matching TRBD1 (6 bases). The CDR3 covers 14 residues. CDR1 ENHRY and CDR2 SYGVKD come from the germline V gene. V was cut by 8 bases and J by 1 base, with 14 bases left in between. CDR3 in DNA: TGTGCCATCGGAAGCTTGGACAGTAACTATGGCTACACCTTC. Its translation: CAIGSLDSNYGYTF.

V and J are TRBV7-9 and TRBJ1-4, with a weak D call TRBD1 (6 bases). The CDR3 spans 14 residues. The germline V gene has CDR1 SEHNR and CDR2 FQNEAQ (reference sequence). V dropped 8 bases and J dropped 4 bases, with 14 bases sitting between them. This CDR3 reads CASREDSFNEKLFF. The CDR3 DNA is TGTGCCAGCCGCGAGGACAGCTTTAATGAAAAACTGTTTTTT.

V gene TRBV23-1 combines with J gene TRBJ2-6; D gene ambiguous. TRBV23-1 is designated an ORF whose function remains uncertain. The CDR3 is made up of 15 amino acids. V was shortened by 4 bases and J by 0 bases, with 7 bases between the two germline ends. CDR3 coding DNA: TGCGCCAGCAGTCGAGGCCACTCTGGGGCCAACGTCCTGACTTTC. Its translation is CASSRGHSGANVLTF.

This clone was counted once. The chain uses TRBV29-1 and TRBJ2-7; 9 bases align to TRBD1. J was trimmed by 4 bases and V by 6 bases; bases with no gene match: 10. The V gene's germline CDR1 is SQVTM and CDR2 ANQGSEA. The CDR3 has 14 residues. The CDR3: CSVAQGALGYEQYF. CDR3 bases: TGCAGCGTAGCACAGGGGGCCCTCGGATACGAGCAGTACTTC.

The chain recombines TRBV4-2 with TRBJ1-6; D remains ambiguous. V lost 0 bases and J lost 0, with 9 bases in between. CDR3 length: 17 residues. Looked up from germline, CDR1 is LGHNA and CDR2 is YNFKEQ. CDR3 residues: CASSQDFGSSYNSPLHF. The CDR3 nucleotides are TGTGCCAGCAGCCAAGATTTTGGGAGCTCCTATAATTCACCCCTCCACTTT.